The 32 T cell receptor beta chains reported below all come from one sample, sequenced in a study of cytomegalovirus exposure and HLA in healthy donors (dated by TCRdb to 2016 to 2017). Library prep was done by the immunoSEQ multiplex PCR assay. The multiplex PCR relied on a mix of 60 forward primers for TCR Vbeta segments and 13 reverse primers for TCR Jbeta segments. The immuneACCESS repertoire file appears here via TCRdb, limited to in-frame rearrangements. These files lack a portion of the clones; in checked studies, under half of the deficit traces to unresolved V genes, and the cause of the others is not known. The sample profile shows 150,000 to 200,000 clones; 75% to 80% of them were found once. 6.3% of the sample comes from the top ten. Sequences were obtained from PBMCs. These receptors originate from a man aged 35 to 55 in good health and CMV-seropositive.

The chain recombines TRBV5-1 with TRBJ2-1; 8 bases are shared with TRBD1. The CDR3 is 14 amino acids. Germline V gives CDR1 SGHRS, CDR2 YFSETQ. V lost 9 bases and J lost 2; bases outside the gene matches: 7. The chain's CDR3 is CATKTGETYNEQFF. CDR3 nucleotide sequence: TGCGCCACCAAGACAGGGGAAACCTACAATGAGCAGTTCTTC.

This chain links TRBV2 with TRBJ2-1; D is possibly TRBD1 (5 bases). This CDR3 comprises 12 residues. Trimming pared 4 bases from V and 9 bases from J, leaving 10 bases between. From germline, CDR1 is SNHLY and CDR2 FYNNEI. The CDR3 nucleotides are TGTGCCAGCAGTGCTCAGGGCCCTGAGCAGTTCTTC. This codes for CASSAQGPEQFF.

The chain is built from TRBV5-1 and TRBJ2-2, with 8 nucleotides matching TRBD2. V lost 4 bases to trimming and J lost 4 bases; unmatched junction nucleotides: 3. This CDR3 comprises 14 residues. Germline V gene sequence: CDR1 SGHRS, CDR2 YFSETQ. In nucleotides, the CDR3 is TGCGCCAGCAGCCCCGGGGGGGGCACCGGGGAGCTGTTTTTT. It translates to CASSPGGGTGELFF. Full variable domain (missing parts from reference TRBV5-1 and TRBJ2-2): KAGVTQTPRYLIKTRGQQVTLSCSPISGHRSVSWYQQTPGQGLQFLFEYFSETQRNKGNFPGRFSGRQFSNSRSEMNVSTLELGDSALYLCASSPGGGTGELFFGEGSRLTVL.

The chain couples TRBV5-6 to TRBJ2-3, with 11 nucleotides matching TRBD1. The CDR3 sequence is 12 residues long. The V gene end was trimmed by 3 bases and the J gene end by 14 bases; junction bases not matched to a gene: 5. CDR1 is SGHDT and CDR2 is YYEEEE in the germline V gene. DNA for the CDR3: TGTGCCAGCAGCTCCCCCGGGACAGGGGGGTATTTT. As protein: CASSSPGTGGYF.

This sequence joins TRBV7-2 and TRBJ2-7, with D tentatively TRBD1 (5 bases). Trimming cost V 1 base and J 3 bases, with 10 bases left between them. The CDR3 length is 14 residues. The germline V gene has CDR1 SGHTA and CDR2 FQGNSA. CDR3 residues: CASSLVSTDYEQYF. CDR3 DNA sequence: TGTGCCAGCAGCTTAGTATCGACAGACTACGAGCAGTACTTC.

This clone turned up a few times. The rearrangement links TRBV2 to TRBJ1-1; 10 positions match TRBD1. The germline V gene encodes CDR1 SNHLY and CDR2 FYNNEI. The length of the CDR3 is 14 residues. V shed 5 bases, J shed 7 bases, and the junction held 7 bases outside the gene matches. DNA of the CDR3: TGTGCCAGCAGTAGGGACAGGGGATTAGGTGAAGCTTTCTTT. Translating it yields CASSRDRGLGEAFF.

This clone was observed a few times. The chain joins TRBV29-1 to TRBJ2-3; 9 bases match TRBD2. This CDR3 has 14 residues. The V gene's germline CDR1 is SQVTM and CDR2 ANQGSEA. Trimming removed 4 bases from V and 3 bases from J; junction bases left unmatched: 5. CDR3 coding DNA: TGCAGCGTTGTGGCGGGAGGGCCGACAGATACGCAGTATTTT. Its translation: CSVVAGGPTDTQYF.

The chain has TRBV15 and TRBJ2-2; D is perhaps TRBD2 (6 bases). Germline V gene sequence: CDR1 LNHNV, CDR2 YYDKDF (reference sequence). The length of the CDR3 is 15 residues. The V and J ends lost 0 bases and 11 bases respectively, with 16 bases between them. The CDR3 spells CATSRDRDGRFELFF. DNA of the CDR3: TGTGCCACCAGCAGAGATAGGGACGGGAGATTCGAGCTGTTTTTT.

This sequence joins TRBV28 and TRBJ1-2; D call uncertain. V was cut by 6 bases and J by 4 bases, with 15 bases left in between. CDR3 length equals 14 residues. Per the germline V gene, CDR1 is MDHEN and CDR2 is SYDVKM. CDR3 in amino acids: CASRPPQVFYGYTF. CDR3 bases: TGTGCCAGCAGACCCCCCCAGGTTTTCTATGGCTACACCTTC.

The genes are TRBV28 and TRBJ2-2; possible D gene TRBD2, 6 bases. CDR1 is MDHEN and CDR2 is SYDVKM in the germline V gene. V lost 10 bases and J 5 bases, leaving 23 bases between the germline ends. The CDR3 contains 16 residues. CDR3: CATWGRREGGTGELFF. The CDR3 nucleotides read TGTGCCACCTGGGGCCGCAGGGAAGGAGGGACCGGGGAGCTGTTTTTT. Full variable domain (missing parts from reference TRBV28 and TRBJ2-2): DVKVTQSSRYLVKRTGEKVFLECVQDMDHENMFWYRQDPGLGLRLIYFSYDVKMKEKGDIPEGYSVSREKKERFSLILESASTNQTSMYLCATWGRREGGTGELFFGEGSRLTVL.

The chain combines TRBV6-5 with TRBJ2-3; TRBD2 is a possible D gene (6 bases). CDR1 and CDR2 (germline): MNHEY, SVGAGI. Trimming shortened V by 6 bases and J by 0 bases, and 13 bases separated the two germline ends. The CDR3 sequence is 15 residues long. The DNA for the CDR3 is TGTGCCAGCAGATCGACTAGTGCTAGCACAGATACGCAGTATTTT. Translation gives CASRSTSASTDTQYF.

V usage is TRBV9 and J usage is TRBJ2-1; 7 positions match TRBD1. V lost 0 bases, J lost 4 bases, and 4 bases stayed unmatched. CDR3 size: 15 residues. Per the germline V gene, CDR1 is SGDLS and CDR2 is YYNGEE. This CDR3 reads CASSVEGTEYNEQFF. CDR3 bases: TGTGCCAGCAGCGTAGAAGGGACAGAGTACAATGAGCAGTTCTTC.

The chain recombines TRBV11-3 with TRBJ2-3; 7 bases are shared with TRBD2. J was trimmed by 6 bases and V by 1 base; bases with no gene match: 7. The germline gives CDR1 SGHNT, CDR2 YENEEA. The CDR3 runs to 15 residues. The DNA for the CDR3 is TGTGCCAGCAGCTTAGGGAGCGGGATGACGGATACGCAGTATTTT. This sequence encodes CASSLGSGMTDTQYF.

The rearrangement links TRBV7-6 to TRBJ2-5, with 7 bases lining up with TRBD2. TRBJ2-7 explains the end of the DNA better; the J call may be wrong. Per the germline V gene, CDR1 is SGHVS and CDR2 is FNYEAQ. The CDR3 has 18 amino acids. The CDR3 DNA is TGTGCCAGCAGCCGCCTAGCGGTAAACTCTTACAGCTCCTACGAGCAGTACTTC. Translating gives CASSRLAVNSYSSYEQYF.

The chain links TRBV5-1 to TRBJ1-1; no definite D call. Germline V CDR1 and CDR2: SGHRS, YFSETQ. The CDR3 is 15 residues long. V was shortened by 4 bases and J by 4 bases, with 17 bases between the two germline ends. The CDR3 loop is CASSPEDGEGTEAFF. The CDR3 DNA sequence: TGCGCCAGCAGCCCCGAGGATGGGGAGGGCACTGAAGCTTTCTTT.

The rearrangement uses TRBV7-3 and TRBJ2-3, with TRBD2 matching 7 bases. The V gene's germline CDR1 is SGHTA and CDR2 FQGTGA. The CDR3 contains 14 residues. V trimming: 5 bases; J trimming: 4 bases; junction bases outside the gene matches: 6. The CDR3 here is CASSPGLDADTQYF. CDR3 in DNA: TGTGCCAGCAGCCCCGGACTAGACGCAGATACGCAGTATTTT.

The rearrangement links TRBV7-3 to TRBJ2-2, with 8 bases fitting TRBD1. With 0 bases clipped from V and 5 bases from J, the junction kept 11 bases outside the gene matches. CDR1 is SGHTA and CDR2 is FQGTGA in the germline V gene. This CDR3 is 18 amino acids long. The CDR3 DNA is TGTGCCAGCAGCTTAACGGGACCAGGGACAGGAGTTACCGGGGAGCTGTTTTTT. Its protein product is CASSLTGPGTGVTGELFF. The entire variable domain, with the rest obtained from reference TRBV7-3 and TRBJ2-2, is as follows: GAGVSQTPSNKVTEKGKYVELRCDPISGHTALYWYRQSLGQGPEFLIYFQGTGAADDSGLPNDRFFAVRPEGSVSTLKIQRTERGDSAVYLCASSLTGPGTGVTGELFFGEGSRLTVL.

This chain links TRBV2 with TRBJ1-1, with 10 bases that match TRBD1. This CDR3 spans 13 amino acids. The J segment lost 11 bases and the V segment lost 0 bases, leaving 3 bases of the junction unmatched. Germline loops: CDR1 SNHLY, CDR2 FYNNEI. CDR3 nucleotides: TGTGCCAGCAGTGAAGCGGGACAGGGGTTGGCTTTCTTT. Translated, it gives CASSEAGQGLAFF.

This chain uses TRBV10-3 with TRBJ1-2; TRBD1 might be the D (5 bases). Trimming stripped 4 bases from V and 8 bases from J, with 20 bases between. Germline CDR1 and CDR2: ENHRY and SYGVKD. This CDR3 is built from 15 residues. The CDR3 region has the DNA TGTGCCATCAGTGCCCCGGGGGGTTTGATCGGCGGCTACACCTTC. This sequence encodes CAISAPGGLIGGYTF.

This clone was seen more than once but under ten times. The V gene is TRBV19, the J gene TRBJ1-2; D is undetermined. CDR1 and CDR2 (germline): LNHDA, SQIVND (reference sequence). This CDR3 contains 13 residues. The ends were cut back, 3 bases at V and 8 bases at J, with 13 bases in the middle. The CDR3 region is CASSMRAAGGYTF. The CDR3 DNA reads as TGTGCCAGTAGTATGAGGGCCGCGGGAGGCTACACCTTC.

The V gene is TRBV28, the J gene TRBJ2-3; the D gene is possibly TRBD2 (6 bases). CDR1 and CDR2 (germline): MDHEN, SYDVKM. The CDR3 totals 17 residues. Deletions cut 7 bases from V and 5 bases from J, with 25 bases between. CDR3 DNA sequence: TGTGCCAGCAACACAGTCGGGCGGACCTACGGGGGAGATACGCAGTATTTT. Amino acids: CASNTVGRTYGGDTQYF.

CDR3 residues: CASSLEGSEQYF. The CDR3 nucleotides are TGCGCCAGCAGCTTGGAGGGTAGCGAGCAGTACTTC. The genes are TRBV5-1 and TRBJ2-5; D remains ambiguous. TRBJ2-7 matches the DNA end more closely, so the J call is doubtful. The CDR3 loop spans 12 amino acids. Germline loops: CDR1 SGHRS, CDR2 YFSETQ.

The chain uses TRBV28 and TRBJ2-3, with D perhaps matching TRBD2 (5 bases). V was shortened by 5 bases and J by 1 base, with 13 bases between the two germline ends. Germline assignment: CDR1 MDHEN and CDR2 SYDVKM. This CDR3 contains 15 residues. This chain's CDR3 is CASSNSGSGTDTQYF. In DNA form, the CDR3 reads TGTGCCAGCAGTAACTCGGGTAGCGGCACAGATACGCAGTATTTT.

The chain links TRBV7-9 to TRBJ1-6, with 8 bases identical to TRBD1. The trim removed 7 bases at V and 4 bases at J, leaving 9 bases unmatched. Germline CDR1 and CDR2: SEHNR and FQNEAQ (reference sequence). The CDR3 totals 16 residues. CDR3 bases: TGTGCCAGCATCTCAGACAGGGGCGGGTATAATTCACCCCTCCACTTT. Translating it yields CASISDRGGYNSPLHF.

The chain uses TRBV30 and TRBJ1-3; a possible D gene is TRBD1 (5 bases). Germline V gene sequence: CDR1 GTSNPN, CDR2 SVGIG (reference sequence). CDR3 size: 13 residues. Trimming stripped 0 bases from V and 7 bases from J, with 10 bases between. CDR3 loop: CAWSVSGRNTIYF. The CDR3 nucleotides read TGTGCCTGGAGTGTATCAGGGAGGAACACCATATATTTT.

The V and J genes are TRBV5-1 and TRBJ1-1; D gene uncertain. CDR3 length: 15 residues. Germline-derived CDR1 and CDR2 are SGHRS and YFSETQ. The V and J ends lost 4 bases and 0 bases respectively, with 13 bases between them. The CDR3 DNA sequence: TGCGCCAGCAGCCCGACAAGCTCGCTGAACACTGAAGCTTTCTTT. Protein: CASSPTSSLNTEAFF.

The CDR3 coding sequence is TGTGCCAGCAGTTACTCTCTGGGACAGGTGAACACTGAAGCTTTCTTT. This codes for CASSYSLGQVNTEAFF. The chain employs TRBV6-5 and TRBJ1-1; 8 positions match TRBD1. The CDR3 sequence is 16 residues long. V dropped 0 bases and J dropped 0; count of bases not matched to a gene: 3. Germline-derived CDR1 and CDR2 are MNHEY and SVGAGI.

This clone was detected a few times. The chain has TRBV30 and TRBJ1-1; D is perhaps TRBD1 (5 bases). The CDR3 consists of 15 residues. Trimming removed 3 bases from V and 2 bases from J, with 16 bases in between. CDR1 and CDR2 (germline): GTSNPN, SVGIG (reference sequence). The CDR3 DNA is TGTGCCTGGAGGTCCCCCCGGCAGGGAAACACTGAAGCTTTCTTT. It encodes CAWRSPRQGNTEAFF.

The rearrangement joins TRBV5-4 to TRBJ2-2; 13 positions agree with TRBD2. Looked up from germline, CDR1 is SGHNT and CDR2 is YYREEE (reference sequence). The V gene end was trimmed by 5 bases and the J gene end by 4 bases; junction bases not matched to a gene: 11. This CDR3 spans 18 amino acids. CDR3 residues: CASRGGGLAGVSTGELFF. The CDR3 DNA reads as TGTGCCAGCAGAGGTGGTGGACTAGCGGGAGTAAGCACCGGGGAGCTGTTTTTT.

This sequence joins TRBV10-3 and TRBJ2-1; D perhaps matches TRBD2 (5 bases). Germline-derived CDR1 and CDR2 are ENHRY and SYGVKD. Trimming removed 7 bases at V and 5 bases at J, with 15 bases between. The CDR3 length is 14 residues. For the CDR3, the DNA is TGTGCCATCAAGTCCAGCGGAGGAGACAATGAGCAGTTCTTC. Amino acids: CAIKSSGGDNEQFF.

The J gene is TRBJ1-3, the V gene TRBV5-1; 8 positions match TRBD1. The V gene end was trimmed by 2 bases and the J gene end by 3 bases; junction bases not matched to a gene: 1. There are 14 residues in the CDR3. Germline loops: CDR1 SGHRS, CDR2 YFSETQ. CDR3 loop: CASSLQGVGNTIYF. The CDR3 DNA reads TGCGCCAGCAGCTTACAGGGGGTTGGAAACACCATATATTTT.

V and J are TRBV7-9 and TRBJ2-3; no reliable D call. Germline V gene lookup returns CDR1 SEHNR and CDR2 FQNEAQ (reference sequence). V was trimmed by 0 bases and J by 4 bases, leaving 11 bases between them. The CDR3 is 15 amino acids. For the CDR3, the DNA is TGTGCCAGCAGCTTAGCTATTAGCAGCTCAGATACGCAGTATTTT. It translates to CASSLAISSSDTQYF.